A single sample gave rise to the 23 T cell receptor beta chains below, sequenced in a study of cytomegalovirus exposure and HLA in healthy donors. The PCR used 60 Vbeta and 13 Jbeta primers. Profiling relied on immunoSEQ multiplex PCR, and the TCRdb table lists in-frame clones only, not all of them. The sample has 200,000 or so clones, approximately 78% seen once. The sequenced sample was PBMCs. Source of these receptors: a woman aged 35 to 49 in good health and CMV-seronegative.

The J gene is TRBJ1-5, the V gene TRBV27; no clear D. Germline loops: CDR1 MNHEY, CDR2 SMNVEV (reference sequence). With 5 bases removed from V and 4 bases from J, the gap between germline ends came to 15 bases. There are 15 residues in the CDR3. Here the CDR3 DNA reads TGTGCCAGCAGTACAGCGGACGGTTTTAATCAGCCCCAGCATTTT. Its protein is CASSTADGFNQPQHF.

The V and J genes are TRBV28 and TRBJ2-7; TRBD2 matches 11 bases. From germline, CDR1 is MDHEN and CDR2 SYDVKM. V trimming: 11 bases; J trimming: 2 bases; junction bases outside the gene matches: 5. The CDR3 is 13 amino acids. CDR3 in DNA: TGTGCCGGGGGGACTAGCGGAACCTACGAGCAGTACTTC. This sequence encodes CAGGTSGTYEQYF.

The sample holds one count of this clone. The CDR3 DNA follows: TGTGCCAGTAGTATGGGGAGACTAGCGGGGTACACCGGGGAGCTGTTTTTT. It translates to CASSMGRLAGYTGELFF. The chain couples TRBV19 to TRBJ2-2; 11 bases are a match to TRBD2. The CDR3 is made up of 17 amino acids. With V trimmed by 3 bases and J by 3 bases, 6 bases remained unmatched. The germline gives CDR1 LNHDA, CDR2 SQIVND (reference sequence).

There are a few counts of this clone. The chain recombines TRBV19 with TRBJ1-2, with no clear D. The length of the CDR3 is 15 residues. Deletions cut 1 base from V and 8 bases from J, with 17 bases between. The germline CDR1 and CDR2 sequences are LNHDA and SQIVND (reference sequence). The DNA for the CDR3 is TGTGCCAGTAGTATAGGCGGAGTCGCCCCCCTCGGCTACACCTTC. Protein: CASSIGGVAPLGYTF. The variable domain in full, completed from reference TRBV19 and TRBJ1-2, reads DGGITQSPKYLFRKEGQNVTLSCEQNLNHDAMYWYRQDPGQGLRLIYYSQIVNDFQKGDIAEGYSVSREKKESFPLTVTSAQKNPTAFYLCASSIGGVAPLGYTFGSGTRLTVV.

V usage is TRBV28 and J usage is TRBJ2-7; TRBD2 matches 10 bases. The germline V gene encodes CDR1 MDHEN and CDR2 SYDVKM. The CDR3 covers 14 residues. After removal of 6 bases from V and 3 bases from J, the junction contained 5 bases not matched to a gene. CDR3 DNA sequence: TGTGCCAGCAGCCCTGGACTAGCGGACTACGAGCAGTACTTC. This gives the protein CASSPGLADYEQYF.

To note about this clone: The sample holds other DNA sequences that translate to the same CDR3. This chain links TRBV2 with TRBJ1-5; D ambiguous. This CDR3 is built from 14 residues. Germline-derived CDR1 and CDR2 are SNHLY and FYNNEI. The germline V and J ends were trimmed by 3 bases and 2 bases, with 8 bases remaining between them. CDR3 nucleotides: TGTGCCAGCAGTGATCGGGGTGGCAATCAGCCCCAGCATTTT. Encoded protein: CASSDRGGNQPQHF.

The rearrangement joins TRBV29-1 to TRBJ2-1; 12 bases are a match to TRBD2. Trimming removed 3 bases from V and 0 bases from J; junction bases left unmatched: 9. In germline, CDR1 is SQVTM, CDR2 ANQGSEA. The CDR3 has 18 residues. Here the CDR3 reads CSVELAGGLIGSYNEQFF. In DNA, the CDR3 is TGCAGCGTTGAGCTAGCGGGAGGGCTAATCGGCTCCTACAATGAGCAGTTCTTC.

Here the CDR3 reads CASSPGTSGIVGELFF. The CDR3 DNA reads TGTGCCAGCAGCCCCGGGACTAGCGGGATAGTCGGGGAGCTGTTTTTT. This chain links TRBV5-4 with TRBJ2-2; 13 bases are shared with TRBD2. This CDR3 has 16 residues. The germline gives CDR1 SGHNT, CDR2 YYREEE (reference sequence). After removal of 4 bases from V and 7 bases from J, the junction contained 7 bases not matched to a gene.

Regarding this clone: One end of the junction varies from germline; a read error may be responsible. The CDR3 DNA is TGCGCCAGCAGCCAAGATAGCGGGAATCTCTATAGCTACACCTTC. Its protein is CASSQDSGNLYSYTF. This chain joins TRBV4-1 and TRBJ1-2; D is uncertain. This CDR3 spans 15 amino acids. The germline CDR1 and CDR2 sequences are MGHRA and YSYEKL.

This chain joins TRBV15 and TRBJ2-5; 8 bases fit TRBD2. V dropped 1 base and J dropped 4; count of bases not matched to a gene: 5. The CDR3 covers 15 residues. Germline CDR1 is LNHNV and CDR2 is YYDKDF (reference sequence). The DNA for the CDR3 is TGTGCCACCAGCAGAGTGACGGGGGGGGGAGAGACCCAGTACTTC. Its protein is CATSRVTGGGETQYF.

The rearrangement links TRBV5-1 to TRBJ2-3; tentatively, D is TRBD2 (6 bases). The CDR3 has 20 residues. With 4 bases removed from V and 3 bases from J, the gap between germline ends came to 30 bases. Germline V gene data show CDR1 as SGHRS and CDR2 as YFSETQ. CDR3 loop: CASSTPGYGRRGWGTDTQYF. CDR3 in DNA: TGCGCCAGCAGCACACCAGGGTACGGGAGACGCGGATGGGGGACAGATACGCAGTATTTT.

This chain joins TRBV29-1 and TRBJ2-2, with D maybe TRBD2 (6 bases). CDR3 length: 12 amino acids. CDR1 and CDR2 from the germline V gene are SQVTM and ANQGSEA. V shed 4 bases and J shed 5 bases, with 8 bases lying between them. CDR3 residues: CSVVRGTGELFF. In nucleotides, the CDR3 is TGCAGCGTTGTACGGGGGACCGGGGAGCTGTTTTTT.

The rearrangement uses TRBV5-1 and TRBJ2-5; TRBD2 matches 7 bases. J lost 2 bases, V lost 4 bases, and 11 bases had no gene match. This CDR3 has 16 residues. Germline V gene sequence: CDR1 SGHRS, CDR2 YFSETQ. The CDR3 loop is CASSPGGSGIQETQYF. CDR3 DNA sequence: TGCGCCAGCAGCCCGGGAGGATCAGGGATTCAAGAGACCCAGTACTTC.

The chain employs TRBV7-2 and TRBJ1-1; D possibly corresponds to TRBD1 (5 bases). From germline, CDR1 is SGHTA and CDR2 FQGNSA. Trimming took 0 bases from V and 5 from J, leaving 19 bases between them. The CDR3 is made up of 17 amino acids. The CDR3 bases are TGTGCCAGCAGCTTAGCCAACTTTGGGGGGGTCGGGACTGAAGCTTTCTTT. Translation: CASSLANFGGVGTEAFF.

This clone was seen a handful of times. The V call is TRBV5-5, the J call TRBJ1-5, with D possibly matching TRBD1 (5 bases). The V end lost 6 bases, the J end lost 4 bases, and 17 bases lay between the germline ends. Germline values: CDR1 SGHKS, CDR2 YYEKEE (reference sequence). This CDR3 has 15 amino acids. As DNA, the CDR3 is TGTGCCAGCACCACTTCGGGGGGTCGAAATCAGCCCCAGCATTTT. It yields the protein CASTTSGGRNQPQHF. Variable domain in full (rest from reference TRBV5-5 and TRBJ1-5): DAGVTQSPTHLIKTRGQQVTLRCSPISGHKSVSWYQQVLGQGPQFIFQYYEKEERGRGNFPDRFSARQFPNYSSELNVNALLLGDSALYLCASTTSGGRNQPQHFGDGTRLSIL.

The rearrangement joins TRBV18 to TRBJ1-4; D remains ambiguous. Deletions cut 3 bases from V and 8 bases from J, with 10 bases between. Germline V gives CDR1 KGHSH, CDR2 LQKENI. There are 13 residues in the CDR3. CDR3 in DNA: TGTGCCAGCTCACCCTCTCCTGCGGAAAAACTGTTTTTT. Translation: CASSPSPAEKLFF.

The chain couples TRBV6-5 to TRBJ2-1; 8 bases align to TRBD1. Germline CDR1 reads MNHEY; CDR2 reads SVGAGI. J gave up 3 bases and V 2 bases, and 6 bases lay outside the gene matches. The CDR3 is 16 residues long. CDR3: CASSYGSGTGYNEQFF. CDR3 sequence (DNA): TGTGCCAGCAGTTACGGGTCGGGGACAGGCTACAATGAGCAGTTCTTC.

V gene TRBV18 combines with J gene TRBJ1-1; 8 bases align to TRBD1. CDR3 size: 15 residues. V lost 5 bases to trimming and J lost 5 bases; unmatched junction nucleotides: 10. From germline, CDR1 is KGHSH and CDR2 LQKENI. The chain's CDR3 is CASSGPGQERTEAFF. CDR3 DNA: TGTGCCAGCTCAGGGCCGGGACAGGAGCGTACTGAAGCTTTCTTT.

The rearrangement uses TRBV4-2 and TRBJ1-4, with D perhaps TRBD1 (5 bases). Germline CDR1 reads LGHNA; CDR2 reads YNFKEQ. CDR3 length: 14 residues. Trimming pared 5 bases from V and 3 bases from J, leaving 10 bases between. In DNA form, the CDR3 reads TGTGCCAGCAGCTTCGGGGGGTCTAATGAAAAACTGTTTTTT. Translation gives CASSFGGSNEKLFF.

J is TRBJ1-2 and V is TRBV4-1, with TRBD1 matching over 8 bases. Germline CDR1 MGHRA, CDR2 YSYEKL. The length of the CDR3 is 14 residues. V was pared by 3 bases and J by 5 bases, with 5 bases of the junction left unmatched. CDR3 protein: CASSHFGQGYGYTF. In DNA, the CDR3 is TGCGCCAGCAGCCACTTCGGACAGGGTTATGGCTACACCTTC.

V and J are TRBV7-9 and TRBJ2-7, with a weak D call TRBD2 (6 bases). V dropped 5 bases and J dropped 5 bases, with 13 bases sitting between them. The CDR3 is 13 residues long. The germline CDR1 and CDR2 sequences are SEHNR and FQNEAQ (reference sequence). This chain's CDR3 is CASSQGLRNEQYF. DNA for the CDR3: TGTGCCAGCAGCCAGGGACTGAGGAACGAGCAGTACTTC. Full variable domain (missing parts from reference TRBV7-9 and TRBJ2-7): DTGVSQNPRHKITKRGQNVTFRCDPISEHNRLYWYRQTLGQGPEFLTYFQNEAQLEKSRLLSDRFSAERPKGSFSTLEIQRTEQGDSAMYLCASSQGLRNEQYFGPGTRLTVT.

The chain has TRBV5-6 and TRBJ2-4; D not certain. Germline CDR1 SGHDT, CDR2 YYEEEE. The length of the CDR3 is 13 residues. The V gene lost 2 bases and the J gene lost 5 bases, with 8 bases spanning the gap. CDR3 nucleotides: TGTGCCAGCAGCTTCACTGGAGAAAACATTCAGTACTTC. As protein: CASSFTGENIQYF. Filled out from reference TRBV5-6 and TRBJ2-4, the complete variable domain reads DAGVTQSPTHLIKTRGQQVTLRCSPKSGHDTVSWYQQALGQGPQFIFQYYEEEERQRGNFPDRFSGHQFPNYSSELNVNALLLGDSALYLCASSFTGENIQYFGAGTRLSVL.

This clone has more than one count but fewer than ten. The rearrangement uses TRBV6-6 and TRBJ2-7; D uncertain. Germline loops: CDR1 MNHNY, CDR2 SVGAGI (reference sequence). The CDR3 consists of 16 residues. The V gene lost 0 bases and the J gene lost 0 bases, with 12 bases spanning the gap. In DNA form, the CDR3 reads TGTGCCAGCAGTTACTCCAGACTGTACGACTCCTACGAGCAGTACTTC. Translation gives CASSYSRLYDSYEQYF.